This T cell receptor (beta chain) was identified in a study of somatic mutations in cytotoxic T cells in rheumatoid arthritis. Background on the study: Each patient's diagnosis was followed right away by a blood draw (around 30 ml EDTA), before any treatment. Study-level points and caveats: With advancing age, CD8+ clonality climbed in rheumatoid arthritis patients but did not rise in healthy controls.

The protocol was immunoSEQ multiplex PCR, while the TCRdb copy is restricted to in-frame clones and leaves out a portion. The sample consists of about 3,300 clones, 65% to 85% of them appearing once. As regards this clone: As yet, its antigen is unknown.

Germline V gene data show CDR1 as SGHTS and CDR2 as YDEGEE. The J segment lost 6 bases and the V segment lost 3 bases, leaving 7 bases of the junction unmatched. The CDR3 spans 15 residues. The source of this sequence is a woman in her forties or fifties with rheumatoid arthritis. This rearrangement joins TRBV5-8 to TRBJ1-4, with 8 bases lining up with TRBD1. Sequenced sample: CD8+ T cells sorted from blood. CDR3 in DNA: TGTGCCAGCAGCTCCGAACAGGGGGTTTATGAAAAACTGTTTTTT. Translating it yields CASSSEQGVYEKLFF.